This T cell receptor beta chain was documented in a study of T cell clones after liver transplantation. Study background: Apart from three HCV-positive recipients, transplants were for non-autoimmune, non-viral reasons.

Libraries were prepared by immunoSEQ multiplex PCR; TCRdb keeps only in-frame clonotypes and omits some of them. The sample yields 45,000 or so clones, around 84% seen once. Between the trimmed V and J ends, which lost 3 bases and 11 bases, there was a span of 26 bases. Germline V gives CDR1 MNHEY, CDR2 SMNVEV (reference sequence). CDR3 size: 18 residues. This TCR derives from a human patient who received a liver transplant. The T cells may come from the graft donor. The material was CD4+ T cells from blood, obtained 24 months after liver transplant. This sequence joins TRBV27 and TRBJ1-6; perhaps TRBD1 as D (5 bases). The CDR3 protein is CASSFGSVYRTTGTPLHF. The CDR3 DNA sequence: TGTGCCAGCAGTTTCGGGTCGGTGTACAGGACGACGGGGACACCCCTCCACTTT.